These T cell receptor beta chains were read from a single sample in a study of CD8 T cells in ankylosing spondylitis. Via MiXCR, TCRdb re-called the 5' RACE reads, giving one row per CDR3 protein. Counted here are 250,000 or so distinct CDR3 sequences, approximately 12% occurring once; the ten biggest clones make up under 7%. Material for sequencing was blood, either unsorted or a sorted T cell fraction (not recorded which). The source of these receptors is a male donor with ankylosing spondylitis or in good health (not recorded which). The CDR3 runs from the conserved cysteine through the conserved F or W. Each record gives: V gene, D gene, J gene, clone size, CDR3 DNA, CDR3 protein. The D gene is left open where the match is weak. Only part of the rows carry a size: once, few, many, or a class if the clone is expanded.

TRBV5-1	-	TRBJ2-7	many	TGCGCCAGCAGCTTGGTGGGGAGAGGGGACGAGCAGTACTTC	CASSLVGRGDEQYF
TRBV6-2/TRBV6-3	-	TRBJ2-5	many	TGTGCCAGCAGCCCGAAGGCTCAAGAGACCCAGTACTTC	CASSPKAQETQYF
TRBV7-8	TRBD1	TRBJ2-1	-	TGTGCCAGCAGCAAGACAGGGGATGACTACATGGTCAATGAGCAGTTCTTC	CASSKTGDDYMVNEQFF
TRBV4-1	-	TRBJ1-1	-	TGCGCCAGCAGCCAACTTCCCGGGGGTAGGAACACTGAAGCTTTCTTT	CASSQLPGGRNTEAFF
TRBV5-1	TRBD1	TRBJ2-7	many	TGCGCCAGCAGCCCCTGGACAGGGGGCTGGGGAATTTCTACCTACGAGCAGTACTTC	CASSPWTGGWGISTYEQYF
TRBV18	-	TRBJ2-2	few	TGTGCCAGCGTTCACGAGGGCGGAGAGCTGTTTTTT	CASVHEGGELFF
TRBV5-1	TRBD1	TRBJ2-3	-	TGCGCCAGCAGCTATCAGGGGGGCACAGATACGCAGTATTTT	CASSYQGGTDTQYF
TRBV28	-	TRBJ2-2	-	TGTGCCAGCAGTTTACTCGACGGGACCGGGGAGCTGTTTTTT	CASSLLDGTGELFF
TRBV20-1	-	TRBJ2-7	many	TGCAGTGGCCAGGGTTCCTACGAGCAGTACTTC	CSGQGSYEQYF
TRBV4-1	TRBD2	TRBJ2-1	-	TGCGCCAGCAGCCCAAGTTCCGGACTAGAGAATGAGCAGTTCTTC	CASSPSSGLENEQFF
TRBV2	-	TRBJ2-7	few	TGTGCCAGCAGTGACACATTGGAGGGCCTGGACGAGCAGTACTTC	CASSDTLEGLDEQYF
TRBV6-1	-	TRBJ1-1	-	TGTGCCAGCAGTCCATACAGGGATATGAACACTGAAGCTTTCTTT	CASSPYRDMNTEAFF
TRBV20-1	-	TRBJ2-3	many	TGCAGTGCTAGAGATTCCAGGGGTTGGACAGATACGCAGTATTTT	CSARDSRGWTDTQYF
TRBV6-5	-	TRBJ1-1	-	TGTGCCAGCCGCGAGCAGAACACTGAAGCTTTCTTT	CASREQNTEAFF
TRBV11-2	TRBD1	TRBJ2-3	few	TGTGCCAGCAGCCGCGTCCAGGGGGCACAGACAGATACGCAGTATTTT	CASSRVQGAQTDTQYF
TRBV5-1	-	TRBJ2-2	-	TGCGCCAGCAGCTCAGGGATGGACAGGAACACCGGGGAGCTGTTTTTT	CASSSGMDRNTGELFF
TRBV5-1	TRBD2	TRBJ2-1	many	TGCGCCAGCAGCTTTTCTAGCGGTAGCTCCTACAATGAGCAGTTCTTC	CASSFSSGSSYNEQFF
TRBV7-3	-	TRBJ2-7	few	TGTGCCAGCAGCTTAGGCAGGGGAAACGAGCAGTACTTC	CASSLGRGNEQYF
TRBV4-1	TRBD2	TRBJ2-1	few	TGCGCCAGCAGCCAACAGACTAGCCCGGATGAGCAGTTCTTC	CASSQQTSPDEQFF
TRBV20-1	TRBD2	TRBJ2-3	many	TGCAGTGCTGGCCGGACTAGCGGGGAGTCTAGCACAGATACGCAGTATTTT	CSAGRTSGESSTDTQYF
TRBV7-2	TRBD1	TRBJ1-2	many	TGTGCCAGCAGCCGGGGCGACAGGGGGTCTGGCTACACCTTC	CASSRGDRGSGYTF
TRBV7-2	-	TRBJ2-4	-	TGTGCCAGCACTTTGGTAGCAGGGAAAAACATTCAGTACTTC	CASTLVAGKNIQYF
TRBV6-5	TRBD2	TRBJ2-1	-	TGTGCCAGCAGTTACGAGACTAGCGGGGGGCCCAATGAGCAGTTCTTC	CASSYETSGGPNEQFF
TRBV5-1	-	TRBJ2-1	many	TGCGCCAGCAGCTTCCAGGGTAGGGGGGATGAGCAGTTCTTC	CASSFQGRGDEQFF
TRBV3-1	-	TRBJ1-6	-	TGTGCCAGCAGCCAAGATTCGGCCAGCCCCAATTCACCCCTCCACTTT	CASSQDSASPNSPLHF
TRBV6-1	TRBD1	TRBJ2-3	many	TGTGCCAGCAGCGGGACAGGGACCACAGATACGCAGTATTTT	CASSGTGTTDTQYF
TRBV20-1	-	TRBJ1-2	-	TGCAGTGCTAGAGATTCAGGGTCTCAGGGGAATGGCTACACCTTC	CSARDSGSQGNGYTF
TRBV28	-	TRBJ2-1	few	TGTGCCAGCAGTTTACGGACGACTAGATCCACTGAGCAGTTCTTC	CASSLRTTRSTEQFF
TRBV9	TRBD1	TRBJ2-3	few	TGTGCCAGCAGCGTTCATAGGAGGGACAGGAGTTTTTTAGATACGCAGTATTTT	CASSVHRRDRSFLDTQYF
TRBV6-5	-	TRBJ2-1	many	TGTGCCAGCAGCGAACCCGGACGTGAGCAGTTCTTC	CASSEPGREQFF
TRBV12-3/TRBV12-4	-	TRBJ1-4	few	TGTGCCAGCAGGACGATGCCAACTAATGAAAAACTGTTTTTT	CASRTMPTNEKLFF
TRBV24-1	-	TRBJ2-3	many	TGTGCCACCGCCCAAGCAGATACGCAGTATTTT	CATAQADTQYF
TRBV7-2	-	TRBJ2-3	-	TGTGCCAGCAGCGGAGGGATCCCCGGGACAGATACGCAGTATTTT	CASSGGIPGTDTQYF
TRBV7-9	-	TRBJ1-3	-	TGTGCCAGCAGCGAAACTCCGGGAAGCTCTGGAAACACCATATATTTT	CASSETPGSSGNTIYF
TRBV7-9	TRBD2	TRBJ2-3	-	TGTGCCAGCAGCCGGGGGGACGGGACAGATACGCAGTATTTT	CASSRGDGTDTQYF
TRBV5-1	TRBD1	TRBJ2-4	-	TGCGCCAGCAGCTTGGAAGGGACAGGGTTGTTCGAGAACATTCAGTACTTC	CASSLEGTGLFENIQYF
TRBV10-3	TRBD1	TRBJ2-7	many	TGTGCCATTAAGGGACAGACCTACGAGCAGTACTTC	CAIKGQTYEQYF
TRBV20-1	-	TRBJ1-4	few	TGCAGTGCTAGTGATGGGAGAGGACGGGAAAAACTGTTTTTT	CSASDGRGREKLFF
TRBV4-2	-	TRBJ2-7	few	TGTGCCAGCAGCCGGGGACCGAACTACGAGCAGTACTTC	CASSRGPNYEQYF
TRBV5-1	TRBD1	TRBJ2-3	many	TGCGCCAGCAGCGAGACAGGGCCCCGTGGGGATACGCAGTATTTT	CASSETGPRGDTQYF
TRBV3-1	TRBD2	TRBJ2-5	many	TGTGCCAGCAGCCAAGATTTTTCGACTAGCGGGAGTCTAGAGACCCAGTACTTC	CASSQDFSTSGSLETQYF